Shown below are 18 T cell receptor beta chains from a single sample sequenced in a study of T cell repertoires in cytomegalovirus infection. Each CDR3 protein gets one entry after TCRdb re-called the reads with MiXCR. The table shows around 630,000 distinct CDR3 sequences, with 24% occurring only once. Material: CD8+ T cells from PBMCs. The receptors here all came from a human donor in good health (CMV status not recorded). Some clones in this sample may be carry-over from other donors' samples.

This clonotype appeared a few times. This chain connects TRBV7-9 to TRBJ2-1; D unresolved. The germline gives CDR1 SEHNR, CDR2 FQNEAQ (reference sequence). Trimming cost V 7 bases and J 5 bases, with 12 bases left between them. The CDR3 runs 13 residues. Here the CDR3 reads CASTSNRDNEQFF. The CDR3 DNA reads TGTGCCAGCACCTCAAACCGGGACAATGAGCAGTTCTTC.

This clonotype was counted only a few times. The chain recombines TRBV5-6 with TRBJ2-1; D is unresolved. The germline V and J ends were trimmed by 3 bases and 9 bases, with 7 bases remaining between them. The germline V gene encodes CDR1 SGHDT and CDR2 YYEEEE. The CDR3 has 11 residues. CDR3 loop: CASSSLSEQFF. CDR3 nucleotides: TGTGCCAGCAGCTCGCTGAGTGAGCAGTTCTTC.

The V call is TRBV4-2, the J call TRBJ2-5; D ambiguous. The germline V gene has CDR1 LGHNA and CDR2 YNFKEQ. The CDR3 sequence is 13 residues long. The V and J ends lost 0 bases and 5 bases respectively, with 7 bases between them. The chain's CDR3 is CASSQDLLETQYF. The CDR3, as DNA: TGTGCCAGCAGCCAAGACCTCCTGGAGACCCAGTACTTC.

Regarding this clonotype: Just one base apart from a much larger clone, this may be a read error. The chain couples TRBV25-1 to TRBJ1-6; D may be TRBD1 (5 bases). The CDR3 is made up of 17 amino acids. CDR1 and CDR2 from the germline V gene are MGHDK and SYGVNS. The CDR3 bases are TGTGCCAGCAGTGAACTGACAGCCACTGATTTGGATTCATCCCTCCACTTT. Protein: CASSELTATDLDSSLHF.

This clonotype has a handful of counts. The genes are TRBV4-1 and TRBJ2-7, with a weak D call TRBD2 (5 bases). CDR1 is MGHRA, CDR2 YSYEKL, per germline. Trimming pared 3 bases from V and 5 bases from J, leaving 14 bases between. This CDR3 has 14 amino acids. This chain's CDR3 is CASSQAVGGDEQYF. The CDR3 DNA sequence: TGCGCCAGCAGCCAGGCCGTAGGAGGCGACGAGCAGTACTTC.

Here the CDR3 DNA reads TGTGCCAGCAGTCCCTACCGGGTCAGGGGTGCAACTAATGAAAAACTGTTTTTT. Its translation is CASSPYRVRGATNEKLFF. This chain links TRBV28 with TRBJ1-4; tentatively, D is TRBD1 (6 bases). V lost 5 bases and J 0 bases, leaving 19 bases between the germline ends. The CDR3 extends over 18 amino acids. CDR1 is MDHEN, CDR2 SYDVKM, per germline.

The chain recombines TRBV4-2 with TRBJ2-5; tentatively, D is TRBD1 (6 bases). The CDR3 is 16 amino acids. CDR1 is LGHNA and CDR2 is YNFKEQ in the germline V gene. Trimming took off 1 base at V and 2 bases at J, with 14 bases between the two ends. In DNA, the CDR3 is TGTGCCAGCAGCCAAGCCCCTACTGGACAGCAAGAGACCCAGTACTTC. Its protein is CASSQAPTGQQETQYF.

This chain uses TRBV29-1 with TRBJ1-4; D gene unclear. The CDR3 length is 11 residues. Trimming cost V 4 bases and J 7 bases, with 7 bases left between them. Germline-derived CDR1 and CDR2 are SQVTM and ANQGSEA. CDR3: CSVVTPEKLFF. The CDR3 bases are TGCAGCGTTGTGACTCCTGAAAAACTGTTTTTT. The whole variable domain, filled in from reference TRBV29-1 and TRBJ1-4, reads SAVISQKPSRDICQRGTSLTIQCQVDSQVTMMFWYRQQPGQSLTLIATANQGSEATYESGFVIDKFPISRPNLTFSTLTVSNMSPEDSSIYLCSVVTPEKLFFGSGTQLSVL.

The chain joins TRBV6-5 to TRBJ2-1; D is possibly TRBD2 (5 bases). CDR1 is MNHEY, CDR2 SVGAGI, per germline. The V and J ends lost 5 bases and 9 bases respectively, with 11 bases between them. The CDR3 length is 12 residues. As DNA, the CDR3 is TGTGCCAGCAGTGGGAGAGCGAGTGAGCAGTTCTTC. Its protein is CASSGRASEQFF.

This clonotype has only a few counts. The chain combines TRBV10-3 with TRBJ2-7; D perhaps matches TRBD2 (5 bases). There are 13 residues in the CDR3. The germline V gene has CDR1 ENHRY and CDR2 SYGVKD. Trimming took 6 bases from V and 7 from J, leaving 16 bases between them. CDR3 in amino acids: CAIRVDSVGEQYF. For the CDR3, the DNA is TGTGCCATCAGGGTGGACTCCGTGGGGGAGCAGTACTTC.

This clonotype was seen only a few times. At one boundary the junction diverges from the germline segment, which might be a read error. This rearrangement joins TRBV7-7 to TRBJ2-5, with D perhaps matching TRBD2 (6 bases). The CDR3 totals 15 residues. Germline V gives CDR1 SSHAT, CDR2 FNYEAQ (reference sequence). CDR3 sequence reads: CASSLVASVMETQYF. CDR3 nucleotide sequence: TGTGCTAGCAGCTTAGTCGCTAGCGTAATGGAGACCCAGTACTTC.

This clonotype was recorded at least ten times. The chain links TRBV28 to TRBJ1-2; D unclear. This CDR3 region has 17 residues. In germline, CDR1 is MDHEN, CDR2 SYDVKM. Between the trimmed V and J ends, which lost 3 bases and 3 bases, there was a span of 20 bases. The chain's CDR3 is CASSLNLLDGPDYGYTF. Written as DNA, the CDR3 is TGTGCCAGCAGTTTGAACCTCCTGGACGGCCCTGACTATGGCTACACCTTC.

This clonotype was detected a few times. For the CDR3, the DNA is TGCAGTGCTAGAGCCCCGGACAGGGCCACCTACAATGAGCAGTTCTTC. It yields the protein CSARAPDRATYNEQFF. This chain joins TRBV20-1 and TRBJ2-1, with 8 nucleotides matching TRBD1. The CDR3 is 16 residues long. Per the germline V gene, CDR1 is DFQATT and CDR2 is SNEGSKA (reference sequence). Trimming at V came to 1 base and at J to 2 bases, leaving 7 bases not matched to a gene.

This clonotype was observed many times. The J gene is TRBJ1-1, the V gene TRBV7-9; maybe TRBD1 (6 bases). Trimming stripped 1 base from V and 6 bases from J, with 12 bases between. The CDR3 contains 14 residues. Germline assignment: CDR1 SEHNR and CDR2 FQNEAQ (reference sequence). The CDR3 sequence is CASSLGPTGSEAFF. CDR3 bases: TGTGCCAGCAGCTTAGGGCCGACAGGATCTGAAGCTTTCTTT.

This clonotype was detected ten times or more. The rearrangement joins TRBV25-1 to TRBJ1-1; no definite D call. This CDR3 has 12 residues. V dropped 1 base and J dropped 4 bases, with 4 bases sitting between them. The V gene's germline CDR1 is MGHDK and CDR2 SYGVNS. The CDR3 here is CASSESGTEAFF. The CDR3 nucleotides are TGTGCCAGCAGTGAATCGGGCACTGAAGCTTTCTTT.

The CDR3: CASSQTANTQYF. The CDR3, as DNA: TGTGCCAGCAGCCAGACGGCCAATACGCAGTATTTT. V gene TRBV7-9 combines with J gene TRBJ2-3; unclear D gene. Trimming removed 5 bases from V and 7 bases from J, with 10 bases in between. The germline V gene has CDR1 SEHNR and CDR2 FQNEAQ (reference sequence). The CDR3 consists of 12 residues.

This clonotype has only a few counts. The chain joins TRBV27 to TRBJ2-3; 8 bases map to TRBD1. The germline V gene encodes CDR1 MNHEY and CDR2 SMNVEV (reference sequence). There are 13 residues in the CDR3. Trimming removed 8 bases from V and 4 bases from J; junction bases left unmatched: 5. The CDR3 coding sequence is TGTGCCAGCTTGGACAGGGCGGCAGATACGCAGTATTTT. Amino acid sequence: CASLDRAADTQYF.

This clonotype was counted only a few times. The chain employs TRBV4-1 and TRBJ1-6; D is undetermined. The V gene lost 0 bases and the J gene lost 3 bases, with 9 bases spanning the gap. This CDR3 is 16 amino acids long. The germline V gene has CDR1 MGHRA and CDR2 YSYEKL. For the CDR3, the DNA is TGCGCCAGCAGCCAAGAAACGAGAGTCTATAATTCACCCCTCCACTTT. It translates to CASSQETRVYNSPLHF.